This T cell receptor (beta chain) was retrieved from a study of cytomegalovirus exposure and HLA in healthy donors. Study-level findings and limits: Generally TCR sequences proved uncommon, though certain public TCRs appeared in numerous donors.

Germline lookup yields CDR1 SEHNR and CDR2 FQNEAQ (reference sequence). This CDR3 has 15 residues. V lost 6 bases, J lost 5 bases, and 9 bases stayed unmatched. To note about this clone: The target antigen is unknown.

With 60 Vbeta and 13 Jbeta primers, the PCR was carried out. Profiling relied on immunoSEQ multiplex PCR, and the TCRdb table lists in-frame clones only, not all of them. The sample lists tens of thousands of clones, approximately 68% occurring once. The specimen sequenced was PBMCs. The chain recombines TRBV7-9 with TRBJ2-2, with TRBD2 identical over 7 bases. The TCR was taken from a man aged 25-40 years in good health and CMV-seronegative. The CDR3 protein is CASSSSREVTGELFF. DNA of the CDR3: TGTGCCAGCAGTTCTAGCCGGGAGGTGACCGGGGAGCTGTTTTTT.